This T cell receptor beta chain appears in the sequencing data of a study of tumor and adjacent non-tumor tissue in lung cancer. About the research overall: Patients comprised roughly 12 adenocarcinoma, a couple of squamous cell carcinoma and 1 small cell lung cancer.

RNA was extracted from bulk tissue without any cell sorting. A modified ARM-PCR protocol with three rounds of nested PCR amplified TCRbeta. Each CDR3 protein gets one entry after TCRdb re-called the multiplex PCR reads with MiXCR. Among 120,000 to 150,000 distinct CDR3 sequences listed, around 67% were seen once. The sequencing sample was made of lung tumor tissue. The TCR comes from a man aged 55 to 70 with small cell lung cancer.

In nucleotides, the CDR3 is TGCAATGTCCGCTCCGACAGCCTCTTCTATGGCTACACCTTC. Encoded protein: CNVRSDSLFYGYTF. This chain links TRBV20-1 with TRBJ1-2, with D tentatively TRBD1 (5 bases). Germline-derived CDR1 and CDR2 are DFQATT and SNEGSKA (reference sequence). This CDR3 comprises 14 residues.